This passage covers 31 T cell receptor beta chains from one sample sequenced in a study of cytomegalovirus exposure and HLA in healthy donors. Libraries were prepared by immunoSEQ multiplex PCR; TCRdb keeps only in-frame clonotypes and omits some of them. Of around 300,000 clones listed, about 90% were seen once; the top ten hold roughly 1.1%. The sample consisted of PBMCs. The receptors were sampled from a woman aged 25 to 45 in good health and CMV-seropositive.

The J gene is TRBJ2-1, the V gene TRBV27; weak D call: TRBD2 (5 bases). The V gene's germline CDR1 is MNHEY and CDR2 SMNVEV (reference sequence). The V end lost 2 bases, the J end lost 4 bases, and 9 bases lay between the germline ends. The CDR3 sequence is 14 residues long. This CDR3 is CASSLPGNYNEQFF. The DNA for the CDR3 is TGTGCCAGCAGTTTACCCGGGAATTACAATGAGCAGTTCTTC.

The chain carries TRBV7-8 and TRBJ2-1; 7 bases are shared with TRBD2. The trim removed 5 bases at V and 6 bases at J, leaving 4 bases unmatched. Germline V lookup: CDR1 SGHVS, CDR2 FQNEAQ. CDR3 length: 13 amino acids. CDR3 nucleotides: TGTGCCAGCAGCCCGGGACTACTCAATGAGCAGTTCTTC. Encoded protein: CASSPGLLNEQFF.

The V call is TRBV4-1, the J call TRBJ2-7; TRBD1 is a possible D gene (6 bases). V lost 1 base to trimming and J lost 2 bases, with 15 bases between them. The CDR3 totals 16 residues. CDR1 is MGHRA, CDR2 YSYEKL, per germline. The CDR3 DNA sequence: TGCGCCAGCAGCCAAGCCTACGGACAGACGACCTACGAGCAGTACTTC. This encodes CASSQAYGQTTYEQYF.

This clone was observed a few times. As DNA, the CDR3 is TGTGCCAGCCGGGACGGCCTCTCTGGGGCCAACGTCCTGACTTTC. As protein: CASRDGLSGANVLTF. The V and J genes are TRBV6-1 and TRBJ2-6, with D perhaps assigned TRBD1 or TRBD2 (5 bases each). The CDR3 covers 15 residues. The germline V and J ends were trimmed by 8 bases and 0 bases, with 11 bases remaining between them. Germline V gene data show CDR1 as MNHNS and CDR2 as SASEGT.

The chain has TRBV13 and TRBJ1-3, with D uncertain. Germline values: CDR1 PRHDT, CDR2 FYEKMQ (reference sequence). The germline V and J ends were trimmed by 2 bases and 0 bases, with 11 bases remaining between them. The CDR3 totals 16 residues. CDR3: CASSLWVRASGNTIYF. CDR3 bases: TGTGCCAGCAGCTTATGGGTCCGGGCCTCTGGAAACACCATATATTTT.

Points on this clone: Other DNA sequences in this sample translate to the same CDR3. The chain employs TRBV5-6 and TRBJ2-3; D unclear. The ends were cut back, 0 bases at V and 3 bases at J, with 5 bases in the middle. Germline-derived CDR1 and CDR2 are SGHDT and YYEEEE. CDR3 size: 13 residues. The CDR3 reads CASSLGSTDTQYF. CDR3 nucleotides: TGTGCCAGCAGCTTGGGGAGTACAGATACGCAGTATTTT. Based on the CDR3 plus reference TRBV5-6 and TRBJ2-3, the full variable domain is DAGVTQSPTHLIKTRGQQVTLRCSPKSGHDTVSWYQQALGQGPQFIFQYYEEEERQRGNFPDRFSGHQFPNYSSELNVNALLLGDSALYLCASSLGSTDTQYFGPGTRLTVL.

A few counts support this clone. The chain joins TRBV27 to TRBJ1-1; D is uncertain. This CDR3 contains 9 residues. CDR1 is MNHEY, CDR2 SMNVEV, per germline (reference sequence). Trimming shortened V by 5 bases and J by 7 bases, and 2 bases separated the two germline ends. CDR3 in DNA: TGTGCCAGCAGTCGTGAAGCTTTCTTT. This translates into CASSREAFF.

The J gene is TRBJ2-5, the V gene TRBV9, with D unclear. V was shortened by 2 bases and J by 2 bases, with 7 bases between the two germline ends. The germline V gene encodes CDR1 SGDLS and CDR2 YYNGEE. This CDR3 is built from 13 residues. The CDR3 spells CASSVNGQETQYF. The CDR3 DNA sequence: TGTGCCAGCAGCGTCAACGGACAAGAGACCCAGTACTTC.

CDR3 coding DNA: TGTGCCAGCAGCGTAGTCGGTCACCCCCAGGCGGAGACCCAGTACTTC. Amino acids: CASSVVGHPQAETQYF. This chain links TRBV9 with TRBJ2-5; D is uncertain. The CDR3 is 16 residues long. With 0 bases removed from V and 5 bases from J, the gap between germline ends came to 17 bases. Germline loops: CDR1 SGDLS, CDR2 YYNGEE.

The chain carries TRBV4-3 and TRBJ1-2, with 7 positions matching TRBD1. The J segment lost 0 bases and the V segment lost 2 bases, leaving 9 bases of the junction unmatched. The CDR3 is made up of 17 amino acids. Germline V lookup: CDR1 LGHNA, CDR2 YSLEER. CDR3 sequence (DNA): TGCGCCAGCAGCCAACGATGGGGGACAGACGCTAACTATGGCTACACCTTC. This translates into CASSQRWGTDANYGYTF.

The chain links TRBV5-1 to TRBJ2-2, with TRBD2 matching over 8 bases. The CDR3 has 14 amino acids. Germline CDR1 and CDR2: SGHRS and YFSETQ. J gave up 6 bases and V 9 bases, and 10 bases lay outside the gene matches. As DNA, the CDR3 is TGCGCCACGTTCGCGGGGGGAGCGGCCGGGGAGCTGTTTTTT. This gives the protein CATFAGGAAGELFF.

This chain links TRBV29-1 with TRBJ2-1, with a weak D call TRBD1 (7 bases). The length of the CDR3 is 11 residues. CDR1 and CDR2 from the germline V gene are SQVTM and ANQGSEA. V gave up 7 bases and J gave up 16 bases, with 20 bases separating them. As DNA, the CDR3 is TGCAGCGCCAGGGGGGCCACCCGTCCTTTCTTC. As protein: CSARGATRPFF.

V is TRBV10-3 and J is TRBJ2-7; D gene unclear. Germline V CDR1 and CDR2: ENHRY, SYGVKD. The ends were cut back, 9 bases at V and 7 bases at J, with 19 bases in the middle. The CDR3 covers 13 residues. The chain's CDR3 is CAIRMETLGEQYF. The DNA of the CDR3 is TGTGCCATTAGGATGGAGACGCTAGGAGAGCAGTACTTC.

The chain employs TRBV18 and TRBJ2-5; D might be TRBD1 or TRBD2, each matching 6 bases. V dropped 6 bases and J dropped 5 bases, with 13 bases sitting between them. Germline V lookup: CDR1 KGHSH, CDR2 LQKENI. The CDR3 has 13 amino acids. The CDR3 protein is CASSAGHGETQYF. The DNA of the CDR3 is TGTGCCAGCTCGGCGGGACACGGGGAGACCCAGTACTTC.

The V and J genes are TRBV30 and TRBJ2-7, with D possibly being TRBD1 or TRBD2 (5 bases each). With 0 bases removed from V and 7 bases from J, the gap between germline ends came to 25 bases. Germline V gene sequence: CDR1 GTSNPN, CDR2 SVGIG (reference sequence). This CDR3 region has 17 residues. CDR3 loop: CAWSVFRPGAKRREQYF. CDR3 nucleotide sequence: TGTGCCTGGAGTGTATTTAGGCCCGGGGCGAAGAGAAGGGAGCAGTACTTC. The full variable domain, with the rest looked up from reference TRBV30 and TRBJ2-7, is SQTIHQWPATLVQPVGSPLSLECTVEGTSNPNLYWYRQAAGRGLQLLFYSVGIGQISSEVPQNLSASRPQDRQFILSSKKLLLSDSGFYLCAWSVFRPGAKRREQYFGPGTRLTVT.

The chain couples TRBV9 to TRBJ2-3, with D tentatively TRBD2 (5 bases). V dropped 0 bases and J dropped 2 bases, with 10 bases sitting between them. The CDR3 covers 15 residues. Looked up from germline, CDR1 is SGDLS and CDR2 is YYNGEE. CDR3 amino acids: CASSVATDSTDTQYF. CDR3 nucleotide sequence: TGTGCCAGCAGCGTAGCGACGGACTCCACAGATACGCAGTATTTT.

This clone showed up just a few times. The gene calls are TRBV30 and TRBJ1-2; D remains ambiguous. Germline CDR1 and CDR2: GTSNPN and SVGIG (reference sequence). The CDR3 is 12 residues long. The V and J ends lost 2 bases and 2 bases respectively, with 6 bases between them. The CDR3 is CAWSSENYGYTF. The CDR3, as DNA: TGTGCCTGGAGTTCTGAAAACTATGGCTACACCTTC.

CDR3 in amino acids: CASSVADKAYEQYF. CDR3 coding DNA: TGTGCCAGCAGCGTAGCTGACAAGGCCTACGAGCAGTACTTC. J is TRBJ2-7 and V is TRBV9; the D is unclear. V gave up 0 bases and J gave up 2 bases, with 9 bases separating them. The germline V gene has CDR1 SGDLS and CDR2 YYNGEE. The CDR3 runs to 14 residues. The whole variable domain, remainder taken from reference TRBV9 and TRBJ2-7, is DSGVTQTPKHLITATGQRVTLRCSPRSGDLSVYWYQQSLDQGLQFLIQYYNGEERAKGNILERFSAQQFPDLHSELNLSSLELGDSALYFCASSVADKAYEQYFGPGTRLTVT.

The chain is built from TRBV29-1 and TRBJ1-2; possible D gene TRBD1, 5 bases. The CDR3 is made up of 13 amino acids. The ends were cut back, 5 bases at V and 5 bases at J, with 15 bases in the middle. Germline CDR1 is SQVTM and CDR2 is ANQGSEA. This chain's CDR3 is CSVTPGRGYGYTF. Here the CDR3 DNA reads TGCAGCGTTACTCCGGGTCGGGGGTATGGCTACACCTTC.

The chain joins TRBV11-2 to TRBJ1-1; 8 bases line up with TRBD1. Germline CDR1 is SGHAT and CDR2 is FQNNGV. This CDR3 has 14 amino acids. V gave up 1 base and J gave up 10 bases; unmatched junction bases: 8. CDR3 in DNA: TGTGCCAGCAGCTTAGCCGGGACAGGAGCGCGAGCTTTCTTT. Translating it yields CASSLAGTGARAFF.

The gene calls are TRBV29-1 and TRBJ1-2; a weak D match, TRBD1 (6 bases). This CDR3 has 13 amino acids. CDR1 and CDR2 from the germline V gene are SQVTM and ANQGSEA. Trimming left V 6 bases short and J 8 bases short, with 19 bases between. The CDR3 is CSVHITGYQGYTF. CDR3 coding DNA: TGCAGCGTCCATATAACAGGGTATCAGGGCTACACCTTC.

The rearrangement links TRBV5-5 to TRBJ2-7, with D tentatively TRBD1 (6 bases). V lost 3 bases and J 2 bases, leaving 9 bases between the germline ends. Germline V gene data show CDR1 as SGHKS and CDR2 as YYEKEE (reference sequence). The CDR3 has 13 amino acids. This chain's CDR3 is CASSWGPTYEQYF. CDR3 in DNA: TGTGCCAGCAGCTGGGGGCCAACCTACGAGCAGTACTTC.

The chain combines TRBV9 with TRBJ2-7; 7 bases are shared with TRBD2. This CDR3 has 14 residues. Trimming removed 0 bases from V and 4 bases from J; junction bases left unmatched: 4. CDR1 SGDLS and CDR2 YYNGEE come from the germline V gene. CDR3 sequence: CASSVGEGSYEQYF. CDR3 bases: TGTGCCAGCAGCGTAGGGGAGGGCAGTTACGAGCAGTACTTC.

The chain employs TRBV6-1 and TRBJ1-3, with a weak D call TRBD1 (5 bases). The CDR3 length is 15 residues. V lost 2 bases and J lost 1, with 9 bases in between. From germline, CDR1 is MNHNS and CDR2 SASEGT. CDR3 amino acids: CASSEWAGSGNTIYF. DNA of the CDR3: TGTGCCAGCAGTGAATGGGCAGGGTCTGGAAACACCATATATTTT.

J is TRBJ1-2 and V is TRBV6-5; D gene uncertain. V lost 6 bases, J lost 1 base, and 15 bases lay in between. This CDR3 comprises 15 residues. CDR1 MNHEY and CDR2 SVGAGI come from the germline V gene. CDR3 sequence reads: CASSPPGRVNYGYTF. CDR3 DNA: TGTGCCAGCAGCCCCCCGGGTAGGGTTAACTATGGCTACACCTTC.

V and J are TRBV4-3 and TRBJ2-1; TRBD1 agrees at 8 bases. V lost 1 base to trimming and J lost 2 bases; unmatched junction nucleotides: 1. Germline CDR1 reads LGHNA; CDR2 reads YSLEER. This CDR3 comprises 15 residues. The CDR3 is CASSQGTGTYNEQFF. In nucleotides, the CDR3 is TGCGCCAGCAGCCAAGGGACAGGGACCTACAATGAGCAGTTCTTC.

The chain joins TRBV15 to TRBJ1-1, with D unclear. This CDR3 spans 13 amino acids. Trimming shortened V by 0 bases and J by 8 bases, and 10 bases separated the two germline ends. The germline V gene has CDR1 LNHNV and CDR2 YYDKDF (reference sequence). Here the CDR3 reads CATSRDEEQEAFF. The CDR3 coding sequence is TGTGCCACCAGCAGAGATGAAGAACAAGAAGCTTTCTTT.

J is TRBJ1-2 and V is TRBV27, with D hard to call. The ends were cut back, 3 bases at V and 0 bases at J, with 8 bases in the middle. Germline V gene data show CDR1 as MNHEY and CDR2 as SMNVEV (reference sequence). This CDR3 region has 14 residues. CDR3 DNA sequence: TGTGCCAGCAGTTTCGTAGGGTCTAACTATGGCTACACCTTC. Translation gives CASSFVGSNYGYTF.

The CDR3 protein is CASSLAKGTGTTNEKLFF. The CDR3 DNA sequence: TGTGCCAGCAGCTTAGCCAAGGGAACAGGGACGACTAATGAAAAACTGTTTTTT. The chain is built from TRBV7-9 and TRBJ1-4; perhaps TRBD1 as D (6 bases). The CDR3 contains 18 residues. V was pared by 0 bases and J by 2 bases, with 16 bases between. Per the germline V gene, CDR1 is SEHNR and CDR2 is FQNEAQ (reference sequence).

Only one count was recorded for this clone. V and J are TRBV6-5 and TRBJ1-2; D unclear. The V and J ends lost 10 bases and 4 bases respectively, with 16 bases between them. The germline V gene encodes CDR1 MNHEY and CDR2 SVGAGI. There are 13 residues in the CDR3. The CDR3 DNA sequence: TGTGCCACCTACCCGACACTGGGCTATGGCTACACCTTC. The encoded protein is CATYPTLGYGYTF.

The chain joins TRBV7-9 to TRBJ1-5; D remains ambiguous. This CDR3 contains 16 residues. Germline V CDR1 and CDR2: SEHNR, FQNEAQ (reference sequence). V lost 2 bases, J lost 3 bases, and 14 bases lay in between. The CDR3 coding sequence is TGTGCCAGCAGCTTAAGCCACCTAGCCACCAATCAGCCCCAGCATTTT. Protein sequence: CASSLSHLATNQPQHF.